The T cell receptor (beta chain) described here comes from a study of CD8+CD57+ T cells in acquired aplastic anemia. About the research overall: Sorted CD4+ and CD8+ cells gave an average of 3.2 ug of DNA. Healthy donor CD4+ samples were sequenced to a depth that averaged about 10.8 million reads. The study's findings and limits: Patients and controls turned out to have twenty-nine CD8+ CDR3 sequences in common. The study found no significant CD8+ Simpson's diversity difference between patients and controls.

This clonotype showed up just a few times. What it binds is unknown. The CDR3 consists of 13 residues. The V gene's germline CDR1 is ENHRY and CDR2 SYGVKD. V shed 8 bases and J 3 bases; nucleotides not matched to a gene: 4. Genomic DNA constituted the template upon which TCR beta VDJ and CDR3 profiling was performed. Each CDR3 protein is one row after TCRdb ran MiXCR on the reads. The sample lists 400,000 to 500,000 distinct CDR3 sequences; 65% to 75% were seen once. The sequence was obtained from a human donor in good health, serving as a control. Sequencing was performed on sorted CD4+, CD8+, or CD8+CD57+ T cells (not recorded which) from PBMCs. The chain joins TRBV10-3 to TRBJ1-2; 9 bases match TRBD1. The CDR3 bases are TGTGCCATCTCGGACAGGGGTGACTATGGCTACACCTTC. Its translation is CAISDRGDYGYTF.